The sequence of this TCR beta chain was determined in a study of response to subunit inactivated influenza vaccine. From the RT-PCR reads, TCRdb called clonotypes with MiXCR, one entry per CDR3 protein. The sample shows about 610,000 distinct CDR3 sequences, about 14% of them seen only once. Study-wide points: T cells newly recruited by each seasonal influenza vaccination are few, the authors suggested.

V lost 5 bases and J lost 0, with 11 bases in between. Looked up from germline, CDR1 is SNHLY and CDR2 is FYNNEI. The CDR3 loop spans 14 amino acids. A few counts support this clonotype. The antigen is undetermined. Here the sequenced sample was PBMCs from blood, taken less than 13 days after vaccination. The V call is TRBV2, the J call TRBJ2-7; D gene uncertain. This clonotype was sampled from a man aged 50-59 years who received an inactivated influenza vaccine. The DNA for the CDR3 is TGTGCCAGCAGTTGGGGTATGAGCTCCTACGAGCAGTACTTC. It translates to CASSWGMSSYEQYF.